This entry features one T cell receptor (beta chain) sequence. Its antigen remains unidentified. Base qualities were left out, and no much larger clone turns up one base away. Spanning cysteine to phenylalanine, the CDR3 consists of 19 amino acids. The only DNA kept is the CDR3, 57 bases in frame from the first base. Germline trimming: 5 bases from V, 4 bases from J; junction bases outside gene matches: 10. CDR1 and CDR2 (SSHAT, FNYEAQ) derive from the germline V gene (reference sequence). In total, 600 or so healthy bone marrow donors made up the cohort. Cohort members were all nominally healthy when sampled, although unrecorded immune exposures were likely present. The donor was CMV seronegative and was included in the group of 352 seronegative cohort members. Every donor gave a peripheral blood sample, and the peripheral blood mononuclear cells from that sample were used for TCR beta sequencing. The Qiagen DNeasy Blood Extraction Kit was used to extract genomic DNA from the blood cell samples.

This sample stems from a study of cytomegalovirus exposure and HLA in healthy donors (dated by TCRdb to the late 2010s). Concerning the study at large: An earlier analysis of roughly 500 of the donors reported 276 Gb of sequence data and 117 million unique TCR beta sequences from about 179 million T cells. Rather than drawing on any new phenotypic data, the later analysis identified candidate immune exposures from TCR beta sequences and the way those sequences occurred across donors. The number of donors typed differed by locus, with roughly 620-630 for A, B, C, DRB1 and DQB1, 522 for DQA1, 600 to 610 for DPA1, and some 450 for DPB1. Every repertoire in the discovery cohort had been generated on one and the same sequencing platform. To study patterns of TCR occurrence, a later analysis re-analyzed previously published TCR beta repertoires from around 700 donors and added high-resolution HLA genotyping. Genome-wide SNP genotypes for about three fifths of the 666 donors were used in a later genetic analysis, which treated that subset as a discovery cohort. Among 398 genotyped donors of the cohort, an average of approximately 240,000 unique TCR beta nucleotide sequences were sequenced per donor, roughly a sixth of them non-productive. The aim of the study was to test whether cataloging public T cell receptors could identify signatures of past pathogen exposure. The study used immunosequencing to profile the T cell repertoires of some 600 subjects and linked those repertoires to cytomegalovirus serostatus. Because of strong linkage in the cohort, five DR-DQ haplotypes were treated as single units for association and clustering. An early release that covered around 590 HLA-typed donors contained 250 to 350 gigabases of sequencing data and 65 million to 100 million unique TCR sequences. Class I and class II HLA loci were covered by the typing at four-digit resolution. Donor age, sex, ethnicity and CMV serostatus were compiled together with the repertoire data. In an earlier analysis of roughly 580 of the donors, high-throughput TCR beta sequencing was used to judge whether each TCR beta V gene segment behaved as functional or pseudogenic. A separate validation cohort of some 130 different subjects was used in addition to the approximately 640-subject first cohort. The study combined high-throughput TCR immunosequencing, statistical association of individual TCRs with disease status, and machine learning to predict cytomegalovirus infection status. Of the 398 genotyped donors, approximately 83% fell in the genetic ancestry cluster associated with self-reported Caucasian donors.

Points the paper makes about the study in general: A further reported finding was that TCR beta sequences accurately predicted the HLA-A and HLA-B alleles for most subjects in the first cohort. In a later analysis, TCR association rates were found to vary across HLA loci, with the most associated TCRs seen for DRB1 alleles and the fewest for HLA-C alleles. The authors suggested that the approach could potentially be extended to other disease states and immunological phenotypes. In an earlier analysis of approximately 590 of the donors, most TCR beta V segments were observed in productive rearrangements about 87% or about 30% of the time, broadly matching IMGT annotations. HLA typing was unavailable for some donors at each locus, so association tests used only the typed subset. In the study, approximately 150 TCR beta chains were listed as associated with cytomegalovirus. According to a later analysis, parvovirus B19, influenza, CMV and Epstein-Barr virus appeared linked to several top co-occurrence clusters. Most CMV-associated TCR beta chains appeared to be HLA-restricted in a later analysis, and the HLA associations seemed to be driven largely by CMV exposure. While some public TCRs were present in many individuals, most TCR sequences turned up only very rarely across donors. In this cohort, only TCR beta chains were sequenced, and detectable features were limited by the absence of alpha or paired-chain data. In a later genetic analysis, fewer N-insertions in productive TCRs were reported among donors in an Asian-associated ancestry cluster than the approximately 710-donor mean. A cluster of highly shared sequence variants was judged likely to represent a technical artifact of the sequencing pipeline. Roughly 15 rarely observed V segments, including chromosome 9 orphons, were excluded from the earlier analysis of some 590 of the donors because counts were too low. Correlated functional status among segregating V segments might be attributable to linkage disequilibrium, but an unknown experimental factor could not be ruled out. In vitro tests confirmed that a few of the cytomegalovirus-associated TCR beta chains recognize cytomegalovirus antigens. Strong co-occurrence of HLA alleles, especially DR and DQ, made assigning TCR associations to individual alleles difficult. The presence/absence analyses assumed that sequencing depth was roughly uniform across donors, and that assumption may not be true. In a later analysis, 16,951 TCR beta sequences were associated with specific HLA alleles at a false discovery rate of 0.05. A later genetic analysis associated a missense DCLRE1C variant with V-gene and J-gene trimming of TCR beta chains, and an independent cohort replicated the association. In both the original and validation cohorts, the classifier was reported to diagnose cytomegalovirus status with high specificity and sensitivity. Compared with equally common non-associated chains, HLA-associated TCR beta chains in a later analysis were more clonally expanded and had lower generation probabilities. The 87-base-pair reads could not distinguish some IMGT-functional V segments, including TRBV6-2 and TRBV6-3, so those segments were excluded. Immune exposure information for the cohort was limited to CMV serostatus.

To prepare the library, the immunoSEQ multiplex PCR assay was applied. The multiplex PCR relied on a mix of 60 forward primers for TCR Vbeta segments and 13 reverse primers for TCR Jbeta segments. A multiplex PCR assay on genomic DNA amplified the CDR3 region of rearranged TCR beta genes. The amplified TCR beta libraries were sequenced on the Illumina HiSeq System as 87-base-pair reads. The study's processing was this. A later analysis tallied roughly 78 million unique TCR beta chains across the 700 or so repertoires, and some 10 million of those chains were shared by two or more donors. Raw reads were error-corrected and collapsed into unique sequences with a nearest-neighbor algorithm that merged closely related sequences to remove PCR and sequencing errors. V, D and J gene segments were assigned by aligning CDR3 sequences to IMGT reference sequences. Each retained sequence needed at least a six-nucleotide match to both a V gene segment and a J gene segment. A rearrangement counted as productive if the CDR3 had no stop codons and remained in frame with V and J, and every other rearrangement counted as non-productive. CDR3 was defined by IMGT convention, running from the second conserved V-encoded cysteine to the conserved J-encoded phenylalanine. The earlier analysis of fewer than 700 of the donors excluded sequences that lacked an unambiguous match to a single V gene segment. In an earlier analysis of 587 of the donors, V segments were called functional above 56.7% productive rearrangements and were called segregating when the between-donor standard deviation exceeded 5%. A statistical classification framework was developed to diagnose cytomegalovirus status using the catalog of TCR beta chain sequences. In a later analysis, TCR nucleotide sequences were compared against IMGT/GENE-DB human TR gene sequences so that V and J genes could be assigned. Using the TCRdist pipeline, a later analysis assigned CDR3 sequences along with most-parsimonious VDJ recombination scenarios. In a later analysis, each TCR beta chain was defined by its CDR3 amino acid sequence together with its V-gene family, and reads lacking a unique V-gene family were excluded. A later analysis removed 550 to 700 highly shared, low-generation-probability nucleotide sequences to deal with suspected cross-contamination and a sequencing artifact. A later analysis calculated a clonal expansion index for each public chain from normalized within-repertoire ranks of inferred template counts. In a later analysis, generation probabilities were computed using a VDJ recombination model fitted to out-of-frame rearrangements, and the results were checked against IGoR. Hypergeometric tests were used in a later analysis to score TCR-TCR, TCR-HLA and TCR-CMV co-occurrence, with a repertoire-size bias correction applied to the TCR pairs. To estimate false discovery rates, a later analysis permuted the HLA or CMV assignments 20 times. In a later analysis, co-occurring TCRs were grouped with DBSCAN, and TCRdist sequence similarity was added when clustering was performed within HLA-allele-positive subsets. For co-occurrence clustering, repertoires with fewer than 30,000 or more than 120,000 public chains were excluded, along with a handful of repertoires with anomalous nucleotide sharing. Held by TCRdb, this immuneACCESS table contains in-frame sequences only and omits some clones. Under half of the omission traces to an unresolved V gene where checked; the cause of the rest is unknown. V and J calls and clone size are given by that table; D and trimming were obtained from the DNA. A total of roughly 100,000 clones appear in this sample, approximately 70% of them only once. About 0.8% of the sample goes to the ten largest clones.

The chain employs TRBV7-7 and TRBJ2-6; 14 bases in the junction line up with TRBD2. This TCR was sampled from a boy aged 5-17 years in good health and CMV-seronegative. What was sequenced was PBMCs. The DNA sequence reads TGTGCCAGCAGCCCTGGACTAGCGGGGGGTAATCCCGGGGCCAACGTCCTGACTTTC. The encoded protein is CASSPGLAGGNPGANVLTF.